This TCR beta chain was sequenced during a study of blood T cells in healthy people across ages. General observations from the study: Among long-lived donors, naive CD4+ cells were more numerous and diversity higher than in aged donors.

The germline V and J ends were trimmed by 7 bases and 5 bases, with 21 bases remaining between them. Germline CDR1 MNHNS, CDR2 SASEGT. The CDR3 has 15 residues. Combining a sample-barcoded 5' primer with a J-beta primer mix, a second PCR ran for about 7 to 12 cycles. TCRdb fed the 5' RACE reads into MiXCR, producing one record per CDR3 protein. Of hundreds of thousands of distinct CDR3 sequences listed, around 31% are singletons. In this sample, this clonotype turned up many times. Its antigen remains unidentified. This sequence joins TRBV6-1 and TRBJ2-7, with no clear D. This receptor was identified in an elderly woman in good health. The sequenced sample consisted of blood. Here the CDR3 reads CASTMQETVINEQYF. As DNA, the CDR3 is TGTGCCAGCACTATGCAAGAGACGGTGATCAACGAGCAGTACTTC.